This passage covers 7 T cell receptor beta chains from one sample sequenced in a study of tumor-infiltrating lymphocytes in primary liver carcinoma. A primer matching the constant region was used to make TCR beta cDNA from around 460 ng of total RNA. Three nested multiplex PCR rounds, a slightly modified ARM-PCR method, built the TCR beta libraries. Both of the initial two PCR rounds ran for about 11 cycles and employed TRBV1-TRBV30 forward primers alongside a C-beta reverse primer. MiXCR, run by TCRdb on the multiplex PCR reads, gives a single entry per CDR3 protein. The table shows some 180,000 distinct CDR3 sequences, with approximately 60% occurring only once. Germline DNA was also extracted, and blood RNA was taken from unsorted whole blood. The sample comprised peripheral blood. These receptors all stem from a man aged 35 to 55 with primary liver carcinoma and hepatitis B virus infection.

This clonotype was counted once. Given a much more abundant clone one base away, this may be a read error. The chain employs TRBV29-1 and TRBJ2-1; tentatively, D is TRBD2 (6 bases). This CDR3 has 11 amino acids. Germline values: CDR1 SQVTM, CDR2 ANQGSEA. Written as DNA, the CDR3 is TGCAGTGCTGGGACTCGCAATGAGCAGTTCTTC. This gives the protein CSAGTRNEQFF.

This clonotype was observed once. In this CDR3 the conserved last residue, phenylalanine or tryptophan, is missing, so a read error is likely. V gene TRBV11-2 combines with J gene TRBJ2-6; TRBD1 agrees at 8 bases. The CDR3 totals 17 residues. Germline assignment: CDR1 SGHAT and CDR2 FQNNGV. V lost 6 bases to trimming and J lost 1 base; unmatched junction nucleotides: 8. The CDR3 region is CASSPGQGSSGANVLTI. In DNA form, the CDR3 reads TGTGCCAGCAGTCCTGGACAGGGATCGTCTGGGGCCAACGTCCTGACTATC.

V usage is TRBV10-1 and J usage is TRBJ2-1; possibly TRBD2 for D (6 bases). The CDR3 sequence is 15 residues long. Germline-derived CDR1 and CDR2 are WNHNN and SYGVQD (reference sequence). With 2 bases removed from V and 5 bases from J, the gap between germline ends came to 13 bases. CDR3 residues: CASSESGLKDNEQFF. DNA for the CDR3: TGCGCCAGCAGTGAGAGCGGGTTAAAAGACAATGAGCAGTTCTTC.

This clonotype came up many times. The CDR3 DNA sequence: TGTGCCAGCGGAACTCCGGGACAGGGTCGGGAGACCCAGTACTTC. The encoded protein is CASGTPGQGRETQYF. The V call is TRBV11-2, the J call TRBJ2-5; the match to TRBD1 covers 9 bases. This CDR3 has 15 amino acids. Germline CDR1 SGHAT, CDR2 FQNNGV. Trimming cost V 8 bases and J 5 bases; bases outside gene matches: 12.

This clonotype appeared a few times. The V gene is TRBV7-9, the J gene TRBJ1-5; D is uncertain. The germline CDR1 and CDR2 sequences are SEHNR and FQNEAQ (reference sequence). CDR3 length: 13 amino acids. Trimming cost V 5 bases and J 4 bases, with 9 bases left between them. CDR3 bases: TGTGCCAGCAGCCAAGGCCCGAATCAGCCCCAGCATTTT. Translating it yields CASSQGPNQPQHF.

This clonotype has more than one count but fewer than ten. V gene TRBV4-1 combines with J gene TRBJ1-5; 11 nucleotides agree with TRBD1. This CDR3 is 15 amino acids long. CDR1 is MGHRA and CDR2 is YSYEKL in the germline V gene. The V gene end was trimmed by 4 bases and the J gene end by 4 bases; junction bases not matched to a gene: 3. The CDR3 region is CASSPGTGGNQPQHF. CDR3 sequence (DNA): TGCGCCAGCAGCCCGGGGACAGGGGGGAATCAGCCCCAGCATTTT.

This clonotype was counted once. The CDR3 does not close with the conserved phenylalanine or tryptophan, likely indicating a read error. The rearrangement uses TRBV5-5 and TRBJ2-3; a possible D gene is TRBD2 (6 bases). CDR3 length: 16 amino acids. Trimming left V 3 bases short and J 0 bases short, with 14 bases between. Germline loops: CDR1 SGHKS, CDR2 YYEKEE (reference sequence). The CDR3 is CASSSQAGISTDTQYL. The DNA for the CDR3 is TGTGCCAGCAGCTCCCAAGCGGGTATTAGCACAGATACGCAGTATCTT.